This T cell receptor (beta chain) was profiled in a study of T cell responses to AZD1222 COVID-19 vaccine listed by TCRdb under 2021. A note on the overall study: TCR sequencing covered 233 trial participants: 207 given two doses of AZD1222 and 26 given two doses of MenACWY control vaccine. Trial participants were enrolled by age into subgroups of 18-55, 56-69 and 70-plus years, and around 140, 26 and 57 TCR-sequenced participants, respectively, were included in these subgroups.

Explained via the paper, the time point label denotes: baseline before first vaccination. The treatment or condition label on this specimen signifies: meningococcal conjugate vaccine given as trial control. Vaccinee samples were obtained from the UK trials COV001 and COV002, which included a single-blind randomized controlled phase 2/3 trial of AZD1222 (ChAdOx1 nCoV-19) in healthy adults. For TCRbeta chain sequencing, PBMC samples were collected from trial participants at day 0 and at day 28 after the second dose. Findings and caveats that apply to the study as a whole: Most participants were white British and females outnumbered males, and the authors suggested that clonal diversity may have been underestimated. The 56-69-year group was small, and its depth increase did not reach significance, likely because of low power. CD4 TCRs associated with the vaccine covered the entire spike protein, and the dominant responses were in regions 160-218 and 743-854. Because no day 14 peak-response samples were available, the repertoires could be characterized only after the peak T cell response. Nearly half of unique spike-specific TCRs reportedly recognized epitopes outside regions mutated in the B.1.351 and B.1.1.7 variants. Conclusions about previously exposed vaccinees are limited because only a handful of AZD1222 recipients were SARS-CoV-2 seropositive at baseline. Spike-specific TCR breadth and depth rose significantly after two AZD1222 doses compared with day 0 and with MenACWY recipients.

The CDR3 regions of human TCRbeta chains were subjected to immunosequencing. Processing in the source paper ran as follows. TCRs in the repertoires were matched against a reference library of SARS-CoV-2-specific TCRs that had been generated with the MIRA antigen-specificity platform. Breadth meant the fraction of unique TCRs that were SARS-CoV-2-associated, whereas depth meant the fraction of total T cells that were SARS-CoV-2-associated. Each spike-specific TCR was assigned to its reactive spike region and to a CD4 or CD8 class using the MIRA data. Log10-transformed breadth and depth values were compared by one-way ANOVA with Sidak's multiple comparisons tests. Entries here come from immuneACCESS through TCRdb and include only in-frame sequences with V and J called. Some clones fail to appear in such tables; in the studies checked, an unresolved V gene covers under half of the shortfall, and the cause of the remainder is unknown. V, J and clone size derive from that table, while D and trimming were established from the DNA sequence. This sample holds roughly 80,000 clones; roughly 86% were observed only once. Of the sample, approximately 5.4% is held by the ten largest clones.

Details on this clone: Its antigen is not yet known. It has no much larger one-base neighbor in the sample; base qualities were not kept.

The TCR was taken from an adult in good health. The sample here was peripheral blood, taken on day 0 of MenACWY control vaccination.

The DNA is as follows: TGCGCCAGCAGTGAATCAGGACAACGCTATGGCTACACCTTC. Its coded protein is CASSESGQRYGYTF. The chain uses TRBV10-2 and TRBJ1-2; 5 matching bases give a weak D call of TRBD1. V is reduced by 3 bases and J by 4 bases, leaving a spacing of 12 bases between them. Based on the germline V gene, the CDR1 and CDR2 sequences are WSHSY and SAAADI. The CDR3 has 14 amino acids, counting the end cysteine and phenylalanine. Of all the DNA, just the CDR3 is kept, 42 bases in frame from base 1.